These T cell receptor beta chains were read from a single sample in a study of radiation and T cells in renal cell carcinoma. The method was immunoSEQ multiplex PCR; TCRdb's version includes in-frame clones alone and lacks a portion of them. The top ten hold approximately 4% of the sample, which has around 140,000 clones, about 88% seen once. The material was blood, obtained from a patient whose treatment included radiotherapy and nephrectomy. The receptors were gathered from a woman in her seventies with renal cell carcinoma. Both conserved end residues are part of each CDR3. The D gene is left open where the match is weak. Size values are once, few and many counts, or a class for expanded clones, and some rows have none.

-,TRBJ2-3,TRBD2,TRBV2,CASRAGGYSTDTQYF,TGTGCCAGCAGAGCCGGGGGGTATAGCACAGATACGCAGTATTTT
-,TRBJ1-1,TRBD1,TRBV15,CATSPRQGGLGTEAFF,TGTGCCACCAGCCCCCGACAGGGCGGATTGGGTACTGAAGCTTTCTTT
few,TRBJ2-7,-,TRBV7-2,CASSYRELWEQYF,TGTGCCAGCAGCTACCGGGAACTGTGGGAGCAGTACTTC
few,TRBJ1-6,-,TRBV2,CASTGFGRAHSPLHF,TGTGCCAGCACGGGTTTCGGCAGGGCCCACTCACCCCTCCACTTT
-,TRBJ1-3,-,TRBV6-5,CASSGNSGNTIYF,TGTGCCAGCAGTGGAAACTCTGGAAACACCATATATTTT
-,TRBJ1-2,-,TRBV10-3,CATKRADYGYTF,TGTGCCACGAAGAGGGCCGACTATGGCTACACCTTC
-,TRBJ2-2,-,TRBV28,CASSLTGQRLAGELFF,TGTGCCAGCAGTTTAACGGGGCAGCGTCTCGCCGGGGAGCTGTTTTTT
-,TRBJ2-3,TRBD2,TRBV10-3,CAITSGRSTDTQYF,TGTGCCATCACTAGCGGCAGGTCCACAGATACGCAGTATTTT
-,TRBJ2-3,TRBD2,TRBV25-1,CASSDQTSGTDTQYF,TGTGCCAGCAGTGACCAGACTAGCGGCACAGATACGCAGTATTTT
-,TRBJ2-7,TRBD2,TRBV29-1,CSGGTSVTFYEQYF,TGCAGCGGGGGGACTAGCGTAACCTTCTACGAGCAGTACTTC
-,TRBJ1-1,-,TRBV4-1,CASSQDRREYTEAFF,TGCGCCAGCAGCCAAGATCGCAGGGAGTACACTGAAGCTTTCTTT
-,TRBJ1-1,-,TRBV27,CASSFPTEMNTEAFF,TGTGCCAGCAGTTTTCCGACAGAGATGAACACTGAAGCTTTCTTT
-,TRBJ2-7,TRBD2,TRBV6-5,CASSPSGGTRGQYF,TGTGCCAGCAGCCCTAGCGGGGGGACAAGGGGGCAGTACTTC
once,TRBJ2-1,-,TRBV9,CASSVEEWLAGPHNEQFF,TGTGCCAGCAGCGTAGAGGAGTGGCTGGCAGGGCCCCACAATGAGCAGTTCTTC
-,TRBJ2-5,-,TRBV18,CASSPMNRDGTQYF,TGTGCCAGCTCACCAATGAACAGGGACGGGACCCAGTACTTC
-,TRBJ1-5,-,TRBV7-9,CASSLGLGGPQHF,TGTGCCAGCAGCTTAGGGTTGGGGGGTCCCCAGCATTTT
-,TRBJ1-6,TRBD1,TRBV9,CASREVGGEGNSPLHF,TGTGCCAGCAGGGAGGTAGGGGGCGAGGGTAATTCACCCCTCCACTTT
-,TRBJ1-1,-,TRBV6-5,CASSYSRGGEAFF,TGTGCCAGCAGTTACTCGAGGGGGGGTGAAGCTTTCTTT
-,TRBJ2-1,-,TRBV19,CASSIRVGGNNEQFF,TGTGCCAGTAGTATCCGGGTAGGAGGGAACAATGAGCAGTTCTTC
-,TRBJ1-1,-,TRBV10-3,CAISERTSNTEAFF,TGTGCCATCAGTGAGAGAACATCCAACACTGAAGCTTTCTTT
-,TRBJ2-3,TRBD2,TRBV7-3,CASSRGGFTDTQYF,TGTGCCAGCAGCCGCGGGGGTTTCACAGATACGCAGTATTTT
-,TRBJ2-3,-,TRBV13,CASSSRPADTQYF,TGTGCCAGCAGCTCCCGTCCCGCAGATACGCAGTATTTT